This T cell receptor beta chain emerged from a study of technical replicates of blood from a handful of donors. Libraries were prepared by immunoSEQ multiplex PCR; TCRdb keeps only in-frame clonotypes and omits some of them. This sample carries tens of thousands of clones, just over 90% of them seen once, and the ten largest clones take approximately 0.3%. The junction had 14 bases not matched to a gene; V was cut back by 5 bases and J by 2 bases. CDR1 and CDR2 from the germline V gene are SGHVS and FQNEAQ. CDR3 length: 17 residues. The chain uses TRBV7-8 and TRBJ2-7; 8 nucleotides match TRBD1. What was sequenced was T cells isolated from PBMCs. This sequence originates from a human donor in good health. CDR3 DNA sequence: TGTGCCAGCAGCCAGGCCCCAAATCAGGGGGCTACCTACGAGCAGTACTTC. Translation: CASSQAPNQGATYEQYF.